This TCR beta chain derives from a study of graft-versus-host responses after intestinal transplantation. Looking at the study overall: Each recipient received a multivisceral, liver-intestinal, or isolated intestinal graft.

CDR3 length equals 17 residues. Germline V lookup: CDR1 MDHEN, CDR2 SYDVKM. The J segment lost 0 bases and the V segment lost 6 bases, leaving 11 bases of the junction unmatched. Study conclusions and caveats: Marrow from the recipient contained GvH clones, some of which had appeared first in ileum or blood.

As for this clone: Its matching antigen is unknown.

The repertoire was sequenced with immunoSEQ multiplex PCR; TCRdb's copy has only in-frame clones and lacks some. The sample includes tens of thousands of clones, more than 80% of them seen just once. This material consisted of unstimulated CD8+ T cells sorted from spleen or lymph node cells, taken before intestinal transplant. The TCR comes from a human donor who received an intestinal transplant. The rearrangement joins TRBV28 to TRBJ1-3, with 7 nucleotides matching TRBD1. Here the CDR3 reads CASSLDREPYSGNTIYF. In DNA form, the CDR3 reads TGTGCCAGCAGCCTTGACAGGGAGCCTTACTCTGGAAACACCATATATTTT.